The present entry profiles one T cell receptor (beta chain) with its context. The CDR3 is 14 amino acids. Per germline, CDR1 SQVTM and CDR2 ANQGSEA. Trimming took off 5 bases at V and 0 bases at J, with 11 bases between the two ends. Data came from immunoSEQ multiplex PCR; TCRdb stores just in-frame clones and leaves some out. The table lists about 78,000 clones, approximately 81% of them singletons. The data were taken from a study of OX40 agonist ivuxolimab in advanced cancers. At the level of the study: The patients' treatment was ivuxolimab, an agonistic anti-OX40 (CD134) antibody. Every 2 weeks, patients got intravenous ivuxolimab at one of six dose levels (0.01-10 mg/kg). Hepatocellular carcinoma, melanoma, renal cell or head and neck cancer occurred in dose-escalation patients.

The chain uses TRBV29-1 and TRBJ1-5, with D unresolved. This sequence originates from an adult with an advanced solid tumor such as melanoma, head and neck, liver or kidney cancer. Sequences were derived from CD4+ or CD8+ T cells sorted from blood, sampled in a trial of the OX40 agonist ivuxolimab. CDR3 in DNA: TGCAGCGTTACTATAGGGTCTAGCAATCAGCCCCAGCATTTT. It codes for CSVTIGSSNQPQHF.